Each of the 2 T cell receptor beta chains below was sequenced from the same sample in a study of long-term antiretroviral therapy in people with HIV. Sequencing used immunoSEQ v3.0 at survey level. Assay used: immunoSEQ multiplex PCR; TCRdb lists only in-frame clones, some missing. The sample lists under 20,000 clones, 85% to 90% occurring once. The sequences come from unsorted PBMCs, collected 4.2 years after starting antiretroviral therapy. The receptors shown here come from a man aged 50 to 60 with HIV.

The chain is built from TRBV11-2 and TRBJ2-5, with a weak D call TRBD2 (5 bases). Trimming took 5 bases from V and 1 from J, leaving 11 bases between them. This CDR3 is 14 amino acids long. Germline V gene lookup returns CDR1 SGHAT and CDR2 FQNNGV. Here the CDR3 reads CASSLAGSQETQYF. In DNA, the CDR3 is TGTGCCAGCAGCCTAGCAGGTTCCCAAGAGACCCAGTACTTC.

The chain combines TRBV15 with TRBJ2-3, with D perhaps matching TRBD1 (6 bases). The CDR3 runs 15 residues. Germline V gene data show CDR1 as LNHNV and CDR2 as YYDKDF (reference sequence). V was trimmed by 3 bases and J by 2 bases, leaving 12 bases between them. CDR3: CATSRDSVSTDTQYF. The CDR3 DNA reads TGTGCCACCAGCAGGGACAGCGTATCCACAGATACGCAGTATTTT.